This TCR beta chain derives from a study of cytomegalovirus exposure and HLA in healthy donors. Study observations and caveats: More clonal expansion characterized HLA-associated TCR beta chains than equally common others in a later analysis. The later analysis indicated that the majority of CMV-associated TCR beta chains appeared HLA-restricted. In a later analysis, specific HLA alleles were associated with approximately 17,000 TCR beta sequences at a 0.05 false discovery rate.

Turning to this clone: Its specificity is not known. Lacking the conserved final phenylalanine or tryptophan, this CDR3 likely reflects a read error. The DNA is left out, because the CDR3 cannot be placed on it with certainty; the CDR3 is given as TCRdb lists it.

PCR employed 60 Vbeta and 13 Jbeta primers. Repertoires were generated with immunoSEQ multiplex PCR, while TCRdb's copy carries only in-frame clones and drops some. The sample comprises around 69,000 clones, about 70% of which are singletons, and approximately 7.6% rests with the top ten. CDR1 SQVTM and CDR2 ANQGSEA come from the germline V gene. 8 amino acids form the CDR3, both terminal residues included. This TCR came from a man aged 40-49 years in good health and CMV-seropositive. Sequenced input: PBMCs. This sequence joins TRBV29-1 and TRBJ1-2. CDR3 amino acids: CSVVGGAL.